Below are 10 T cell receptor beta chains sequenced from a single sample in a study of cytomegalovirus exposure and HLA in healthy donors. Assay used: immunoSEQ multiplex PCR; TCRdb lists only in-frame clones, some missing. The sample includes 110,000 to 150,000 clones, 89% seen only once; the top ten take over 9%. What was sequenced was PBMCs. The receptors shown here come from a woman aged 18-30 years in good health and CMV-seropositive.

Only one count was recorded for this clone. The rearrangement links TRBV6-5 to TRBJ1-2; a possible D gene is TRBD1 (6 bases). CDR3 size: 14 residues. Germline V gene data show CDR1 as MNHEY and CDR2 as SVGAGI. Trimming removed 0 bases at V and 3 bases at J, with 8 bases between. The CDR3 region is CASSYSGAYYGYTF. The CDR3 DNA sequence: TGTGCCAGCAGTTACTCGGGGGCTTACTATGGCTACACCTTC.

The chain links TRBV5-1 to TRBJ2-7; possible D gene TRBD2, 5 bases. The CDR3 is 12 amino acids. Trimming took off 0 bases at V and 8 bases at J, with 9 bases between the two ends. Germline-derived CDR1 and CDR2 are SGHRS and YFSETQ. CDR3 bases: TGCGCCAGCAGCTTGGCCGGGATCCAGCAGTACTTC. As protein: CASSLAGIQQYF.

The J gene is TRBJ1-5, the V gene TRBV30, with D perhaps matching TRBD1 (5 bases). CDR1 GTSNPN and CDR2 SVGIG come from the germline V gene (reference sequence). The length of the CDR3 is 13 residues. Between the trimmed V and J ends, which lost 2 bases and 7 bases, there was a span of 12 bases. The CDR3 loop reads CAWSIGGEQPQHF. DNA for the CDR3: TGTGCCTGGAGTATCGGGGGAGAACAGCCCCAGCATTTT.

The rearrangement links TRBV30 to TRBJ1-6, with D unresolved. This CDR3 comprises 13 residues. Trimming took 5 bases from V and 6 from J, leaving 11 bases between them. CDR1 and CDR2 from the germline V gene are GTSNPN and SVGIG (reference sequence). DNA of the CDR3: TGTGCCTGGGACGGACGGGGTAATTCACCCCTCCACTTT. It is translated as CAWDGRGNSPLHF.

V usage is TRBV7-2 and J usage is TRBJ2-7, with TRBD1 matching over 7 bases. The germline V gene has CDR1 SGHTA and CDR2 FQGNSA. Losses at the gene ends were 0 bases for V and 2 bases for J; bases not matched to a gene: 7. The CDR3 length is 16 residues. CDR3 coding DNA: TGTGCCAGCAGCTTAGCGAAAAGGGACAGAACCTACGAGCAGTACTTC. Its protein is CASSLAKRDRTYEQYF.

V gene TRBV4-3 combines with J gene TRBJ2-1; D is possibly TRBD2 (5 bases). V shed 4 bases and J shed 4 bases, with 11 bases lying between them. CDR3 length equals 14 residues. Germline CDR1 is LGHNA and CDR2 is YSLEER. The CDR3 sequence: CASSRGLIYNEQFF. The CDR3 DNA reads as TGCGCCAGCAGCCGTGGACTGATTTACAATGAGCAGTTCTTC.

The chain uses TRBV5-1 and TRBJ1-1, with TRBD1 matching over 8 bases. Germline CDR1 reads SGHRS; CDR2 reads YFSETQ. J lost 0 bases, V lost 4 bases, and 8 bases had no gene match. The CDR3 length is 16 residues. CDR3 DNA: TGCGCCAGCAGCCGTACGCAGGGGGCAATGAACACTGAAGCTTTCTTT. This codes for CASSRTQGAMNTEAFF. Looking up the rest from reference TRBV5-1 and TRBJ1-1 gives the full variable domain: KAGVTQTPRYLIKTRGQQVTLSCSPISGHRSVSWYQQTPGQGLQFLFEYFSETQRNKGNFPGRFSGRQFSNSRSEMNVSTLELGDSALYLCASSRTQGAMNTEAFFGQGTRLTVV.

The V and J genes are TRBV5-6 and TRBJ2-7, with D possibly matching TRBD1 (6 bases). Germline lookup yields CDR1 SGHDT and CDR2 YYEEEE. Trimming took off 2 bases at V and 2 bases at J, with 11 bases between the two ends. The CDR3 is made up of 14 amino acids. For the CDR3, the DNA is TGTGCCAGCAGCTTCGACAGGCGTCCCTACGAGCAGTACTTC. Translating gives CASSFDRRPYEQYF. The whole variable domain, filled in from reference TRBV5-6 and TRBJ2-7, reads DAGVTQSPTHLIKTRGQQVTLRCSPKSGHDTVSWYQQALGQGPQFIFQYYEEEERQRGNFPDRFSGHQFPNYSSELNVNALLLGDSALYLCASSFDRRPYEQYFGPGTRLTVT.

The V call is TRBV5-1, the J call TRBJ2-1; D perhaps matches TRBD2 (6 bases). With 1 base removed from V and 9 bases from J, the gap between germline ends came to 20 bases. The CDR3 extends over 16 amino acids. The germline CDR1 and CDR2 sequences are SGHRS and YFSETQ. The CDR3 nucleotides are TGCGCCAGCAGCTTGTCGGGGGACCCCCGGGCATCTGAGCAGTTCTTC. It encodes CASSLSGDPRASEQFF.

The chain recombines TRBV6-1 with TRBJ2-7, with 11 bases lining up with TRBD1. This CDR3 region has 17 residues. Germline CDR1 reads MNHNS; CDR2 reads SASEGT. Losses at the gene ends were 2 bases for V and 7 bases for J; bases not matched to a gene: 13. CDR3 DNA sequence: TGTGCCAGCAGTGAAAGGGACAGGGGGACCTTATCCTGGGAGCAGTACTTC. Encoded protein: CASSERDRGTLSWEQYF.